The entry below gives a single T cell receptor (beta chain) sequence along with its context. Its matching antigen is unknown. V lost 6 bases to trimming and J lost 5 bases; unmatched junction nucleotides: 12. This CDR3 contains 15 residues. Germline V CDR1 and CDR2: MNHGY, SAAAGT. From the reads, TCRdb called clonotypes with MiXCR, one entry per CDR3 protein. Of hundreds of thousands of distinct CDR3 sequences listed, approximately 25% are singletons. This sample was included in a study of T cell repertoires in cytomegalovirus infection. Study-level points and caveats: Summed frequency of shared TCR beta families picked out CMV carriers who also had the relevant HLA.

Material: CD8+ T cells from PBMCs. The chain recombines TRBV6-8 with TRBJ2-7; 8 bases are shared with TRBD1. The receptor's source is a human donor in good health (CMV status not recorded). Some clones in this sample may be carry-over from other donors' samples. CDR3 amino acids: CASSPLETGANEQYF. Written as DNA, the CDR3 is TGTGCCAGCAGCCCCCTCGAGACAGGGGCGAACGAGCAGTACTTC.